This T cell receptor beta chain is from a study of shared clonotypes between healthy human individuals. Each replicate PCR on the sorted subsets used about 0.2 ug DNA (roughly 27,000 T cell genomes). Assay: immunoSEQ multiplex PCR; the TCRdb copy retains only in-frame clones and omits some. The data hold about 600,000 clones, with roughly 98% observed a single time. About this clone: Its target is not known.

Naive CD8 cells lacked CD45RO and underwent positive selection for CCR7, leaving out terminally differentiated effector memory CD45RA+ cells. In germline, CDR1 is SGHDT, CDR2 YYEEEE. This CDR3 is built from 12 residues. Trimming stripped 1 base from V and 8 bases from J, with 7 bases between. Study-wide findings and caveats: Depth of sequencing was expected to influence donor clonotype sharing. When compared with the clonotypes that were shared by all four sorted-subset donors, the non-shared clonotypes turned out to have lower generation probabilities.

The gene calls are TRBV5-6 and TRBJ2-1; D is uncertain. This TCR came from a man aged 25-40 years in good health. Material: naive CD8+ T cells sorted from blood. The CDR3 DNA is TGTGCCAGCAGCTTGAATGATTATGAGCAGTTCTTC. It encodes CASSLNDYEQFF.